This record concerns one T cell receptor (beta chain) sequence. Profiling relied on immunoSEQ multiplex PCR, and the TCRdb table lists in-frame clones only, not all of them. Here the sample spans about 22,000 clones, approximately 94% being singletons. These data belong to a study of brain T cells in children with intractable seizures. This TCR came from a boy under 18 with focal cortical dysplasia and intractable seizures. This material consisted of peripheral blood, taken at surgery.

CDR3 nucleotides: TGTGCCAGCAGTGTCAATAGCGGGGGCGTAGGTACGCAGTATTTT. Protein: CASSVNSGGVGTQYF. This chain connects TRBV6-4 to TRBJ2-3; the match to TRBD2 covers 9 bases. This CDR3 comprises 15 residues. CDR1 is MRHNA and CDR2 is SNTAGT in the germline V gene. V lost 4 bases to trimming and J lost 8 bases; unmatched junction nucleotides: 10.